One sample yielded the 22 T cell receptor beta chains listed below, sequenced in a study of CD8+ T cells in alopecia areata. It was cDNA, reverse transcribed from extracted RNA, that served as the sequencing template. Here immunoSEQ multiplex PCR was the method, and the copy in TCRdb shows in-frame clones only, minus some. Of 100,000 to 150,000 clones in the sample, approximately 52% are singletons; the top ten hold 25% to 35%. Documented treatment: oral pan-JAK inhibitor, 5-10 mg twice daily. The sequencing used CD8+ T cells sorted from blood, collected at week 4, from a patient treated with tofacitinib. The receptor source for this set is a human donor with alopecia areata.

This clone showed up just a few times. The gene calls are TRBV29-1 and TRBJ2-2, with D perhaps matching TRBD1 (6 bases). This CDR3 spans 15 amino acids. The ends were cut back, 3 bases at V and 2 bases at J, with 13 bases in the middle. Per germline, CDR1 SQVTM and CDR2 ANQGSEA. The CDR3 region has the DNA TGCAGCGTTGAGACAGGAGAACGTAACACCGGGGAGCTGTTTTTT. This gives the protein CSVETGERNTGELFF.

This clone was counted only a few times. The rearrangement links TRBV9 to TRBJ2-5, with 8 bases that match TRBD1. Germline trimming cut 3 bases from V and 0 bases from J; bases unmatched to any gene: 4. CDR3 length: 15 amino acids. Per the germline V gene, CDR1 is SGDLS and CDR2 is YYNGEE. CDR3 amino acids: CASSAHRGYQETQYF. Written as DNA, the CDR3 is TGTGCCAGCAGCGCCCACAGGGGGTACCAAGAGACCCAGTACTTC.

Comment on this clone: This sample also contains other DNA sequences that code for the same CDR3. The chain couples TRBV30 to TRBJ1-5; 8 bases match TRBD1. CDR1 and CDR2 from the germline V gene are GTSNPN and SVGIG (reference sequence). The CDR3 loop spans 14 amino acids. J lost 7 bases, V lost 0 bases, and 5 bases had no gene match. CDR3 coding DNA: TGTGCCTGGAGTGTAGGACAGGGCAGCCAGCCCCAGCATTTT. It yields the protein CAWSVGQGSQPQHF.

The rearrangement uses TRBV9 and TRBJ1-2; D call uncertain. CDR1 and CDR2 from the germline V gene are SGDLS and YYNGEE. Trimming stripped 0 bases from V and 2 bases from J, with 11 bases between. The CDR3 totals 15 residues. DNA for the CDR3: TGTGCCAGCAGCGTAGGAACCAGTACAAACTATGGCTACACCTTC. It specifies CASSVGTSTNYGYTF.

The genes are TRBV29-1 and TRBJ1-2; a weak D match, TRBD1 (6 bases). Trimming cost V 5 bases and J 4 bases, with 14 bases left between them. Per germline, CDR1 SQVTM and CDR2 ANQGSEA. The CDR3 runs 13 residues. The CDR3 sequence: CSVLQGVVYGYTF. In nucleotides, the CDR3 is TGCAGCGTTTTACAGGGTGTTGTCTATGGCTACACCTTC.

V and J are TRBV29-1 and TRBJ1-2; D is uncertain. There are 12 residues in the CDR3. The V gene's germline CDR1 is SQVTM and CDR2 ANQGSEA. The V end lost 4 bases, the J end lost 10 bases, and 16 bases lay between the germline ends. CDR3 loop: CSVAPAVQTYTF. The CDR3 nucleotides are TGCAGCGTTGCCCCGGCAGTTCAGACCTACACCTTC.

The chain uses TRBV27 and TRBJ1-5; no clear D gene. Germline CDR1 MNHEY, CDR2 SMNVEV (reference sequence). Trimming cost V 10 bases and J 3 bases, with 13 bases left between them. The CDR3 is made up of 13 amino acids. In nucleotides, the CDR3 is TGTGCCACCTTCCGGGTTCTCAATCAGCCCCAGCATTTT. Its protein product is CATFRVLNQPQHF.

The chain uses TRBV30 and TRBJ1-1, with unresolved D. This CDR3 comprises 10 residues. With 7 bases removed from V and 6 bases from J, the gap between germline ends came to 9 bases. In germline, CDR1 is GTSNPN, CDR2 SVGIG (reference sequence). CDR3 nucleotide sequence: TGTGCCTCTACGAGCCCTGAAGCTTTCTTT. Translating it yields CASTSPEAFF.

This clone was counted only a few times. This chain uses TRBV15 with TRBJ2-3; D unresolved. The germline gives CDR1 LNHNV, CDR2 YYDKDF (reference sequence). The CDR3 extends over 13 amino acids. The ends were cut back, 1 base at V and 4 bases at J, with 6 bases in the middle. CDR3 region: CATSRVYADTQYF. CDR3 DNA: TGTGCCACCAGCAGAGTTTACGCAGATACGCAGTATTTT.

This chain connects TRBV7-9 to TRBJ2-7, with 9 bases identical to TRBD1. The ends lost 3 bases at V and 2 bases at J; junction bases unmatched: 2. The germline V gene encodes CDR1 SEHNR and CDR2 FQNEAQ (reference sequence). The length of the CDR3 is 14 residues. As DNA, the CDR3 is TGTGCCAGCAGCTTCCGGGACAGGGCCTACGAGCAGTACTTC. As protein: CASSFRDRAYEQYF. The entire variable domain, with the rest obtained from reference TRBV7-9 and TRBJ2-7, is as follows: DTGVSQNPRHKITKRGQNVTFRCDPISEHNRLYWYRQTLGQGPEFLTYFQNEAQLEKSRLLSDRFSAERPKGSFSTLEIQRTEQGDSAMYLCASSFRDRAYEQYFGPGTRLTVT.

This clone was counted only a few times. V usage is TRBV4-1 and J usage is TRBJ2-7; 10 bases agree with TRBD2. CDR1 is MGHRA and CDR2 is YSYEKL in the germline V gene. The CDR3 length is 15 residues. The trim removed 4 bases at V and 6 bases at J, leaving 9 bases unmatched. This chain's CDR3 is CASSLSGTSVSEQYF. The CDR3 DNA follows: TGCGCCAGCAGCCTCTCCGGGACTAGCGTCAGCGAGCAGTACTTC.

The CDR3 nucleotides read TGTGCCAGCAGGGGGACAGGGAGCTCCTACGAGCAGTACTTC. Encoded protein: CASRGTGSSYEQYF. V usage is TRBV6-6 and J usage is TRBJ2-7, with 9 bases lining up with TRBD1. V lost 6 bases to trimming and J lost 0 bases; unmatched junction nucleotides: 3. CDR3 length equals 14 residues. Germline V gives CDR1 MNHNY, CDR2 SVGAGI (reference sequence).

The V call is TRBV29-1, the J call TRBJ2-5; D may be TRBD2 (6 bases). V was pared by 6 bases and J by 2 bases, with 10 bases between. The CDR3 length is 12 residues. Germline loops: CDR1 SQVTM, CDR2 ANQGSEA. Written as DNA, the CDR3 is TGCAGCGTGGGGGACTTACAAGAGACCCAGTACTTC. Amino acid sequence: CSVGDLQETQYF.

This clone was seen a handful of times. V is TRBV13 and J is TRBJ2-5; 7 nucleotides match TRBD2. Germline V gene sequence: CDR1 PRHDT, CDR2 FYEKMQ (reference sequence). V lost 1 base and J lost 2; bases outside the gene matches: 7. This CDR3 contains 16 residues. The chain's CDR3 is CASSLVPPGGQETQYF. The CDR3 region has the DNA TGTGCCAGCAGCTTAGTACCTCCGGGGGGTCAAGAGACCCAGTACTTC.

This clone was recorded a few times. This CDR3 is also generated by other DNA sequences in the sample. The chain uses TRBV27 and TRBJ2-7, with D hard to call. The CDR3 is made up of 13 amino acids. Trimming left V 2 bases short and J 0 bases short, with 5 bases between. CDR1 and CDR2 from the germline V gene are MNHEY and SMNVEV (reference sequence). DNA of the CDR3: TGTGCCAGCAGTTTAACCGGCTCCTACGAGCAGTACTTC. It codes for CASSLTGSYEQYF.

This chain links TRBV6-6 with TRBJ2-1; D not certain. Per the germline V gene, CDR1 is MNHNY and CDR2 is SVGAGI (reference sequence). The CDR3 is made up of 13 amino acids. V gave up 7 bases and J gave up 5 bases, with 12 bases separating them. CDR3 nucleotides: TGTGCCAGCACCTTGAGAATCGACAATGAGCAGTTCTTC. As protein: CASTLRIDNEQFF.

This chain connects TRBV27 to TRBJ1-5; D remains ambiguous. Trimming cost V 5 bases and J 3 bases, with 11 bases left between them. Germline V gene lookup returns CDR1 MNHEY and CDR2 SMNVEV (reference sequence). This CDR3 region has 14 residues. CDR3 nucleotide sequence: TGTGCCAGCAGTATGGGAAGATCCAATCAGCCCCAGCATTTT. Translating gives CASSMGRSNQPQHF.

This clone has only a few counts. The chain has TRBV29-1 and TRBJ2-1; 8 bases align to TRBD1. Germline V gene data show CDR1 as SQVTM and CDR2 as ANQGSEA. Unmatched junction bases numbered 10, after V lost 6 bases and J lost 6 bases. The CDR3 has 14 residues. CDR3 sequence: CSVLTGDIGNEQFF. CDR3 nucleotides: TGCAGCGTACTGACAGGGGACATCGGCAATGAGCAGTTCTTC.

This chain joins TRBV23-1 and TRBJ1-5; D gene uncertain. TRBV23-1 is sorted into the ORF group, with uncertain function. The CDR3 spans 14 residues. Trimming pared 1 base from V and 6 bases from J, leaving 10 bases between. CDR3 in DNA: TGCGCCAGCAGTCAATGCAGCGGGATTCAGCCCCAGCATTTT. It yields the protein CASSQCSGIQPQHF.

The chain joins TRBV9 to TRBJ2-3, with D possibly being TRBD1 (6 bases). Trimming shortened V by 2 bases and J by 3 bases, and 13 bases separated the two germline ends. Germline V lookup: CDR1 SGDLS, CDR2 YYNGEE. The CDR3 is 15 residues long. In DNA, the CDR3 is TGTGCCAGCAGCGTCCGGGACAAAGGAACAGATACGCAGTATTTT. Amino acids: CASSVRDKGTDTQYF.

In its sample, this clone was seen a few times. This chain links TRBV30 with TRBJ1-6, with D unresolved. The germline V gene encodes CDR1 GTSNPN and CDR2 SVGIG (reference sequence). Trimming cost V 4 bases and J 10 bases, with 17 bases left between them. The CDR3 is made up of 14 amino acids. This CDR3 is CAWTEGPGGSPLHF. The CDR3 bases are TGTGCCTGGACCGAGGGCCCCGGAGGCTCACCCCTCCACTTT.

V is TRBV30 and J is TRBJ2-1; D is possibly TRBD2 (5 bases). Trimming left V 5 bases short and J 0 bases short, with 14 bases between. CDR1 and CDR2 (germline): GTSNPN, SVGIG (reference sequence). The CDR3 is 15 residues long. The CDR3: CAWSDGRGSYNEQFF. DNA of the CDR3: TGTGCCTGGTCTGACGGCCGGGGCTCCTACAATGAGCAGTTCTTC. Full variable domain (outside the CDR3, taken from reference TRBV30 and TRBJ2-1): SQTIHQWPATLVQPVGSPLSLECTVEGTSNPNLYWYRQAAGRGLQLLFYSVGIGQISSEVPQNLSASRPQDRQFILSSKKLLLSDSGFYLCAWSDGRGSYNEQFFGPGTRLTVL.